A single sample gave rise to the 14 T cell receptor beta chains below, sequenced in a study of OX40 agonist ivuxolimab in advanced cancers. Produced via immunoSEQ multiplex PCR; TCRdb's table is partial and in-frame only. The sample yields 45,000 to 65,000 clones, 70% to 85% seen once. Here the sequenced sample was CD4+ or CD8+ T cells sorted from blood, taken in a trial of the OX40 agonist ivuxolimab. Receptors originate from an adult with an advanced solid tumor such as melanoma, head and neck, liver or kidney cancer.

This chain uses TRBV29-1 with TRBJ2-3; the D gene is possibly TRBD2 (7 bases). V dropped 3 bases and J dropped 3 bases, with 10 bases sitting between them. CDR3 length equals 13 residues. Germline V gene sequence: CDR1 SQVTM, CDR2 ANQGSEA. The CDR3 bases are TGCAGCGTTGATGAGGGGGGGACAGATACGCAGTATTTT. The encoded protein is CSVDEGGTDTQYF.

V is TRBV4-1 and J is TRBJ1-6; the match to TRBD1 covers 10 bases. CDR1 is MGHRA and CDR2 is YSYEKL in the germline V gene. The V and J ends lost 6 bases and 9 bases, in that order; junction bases with no gene match: 5. This CDR3 spans 14 amino acids. The DNA for the CDR3 is TGCGCCAGCAGTCGGACAGGGGGTTTTTCACCCCTCCACTTT. Encoded protein: CASSRTGGFSPLHF.

This sequence joins TRBV15 and TRBJ2-3; a possible D gene is TRBD2 (5 bases). The CDR3 sequence is 16 residues long. Germline V CDR1 and CDR2: LNHNV, YYDKDF (reference sequence). V was shortened by 3 bases and J by 1 base, with 14 bases between the two germline ends. The CDR3: CATSRARRSGTDTQYF. The CDR3 DNA reads TGTGCCACCAGCAGGGCGAGGAGGTCCGGCACAGATACGCAGTATTTT.

The V gene is TRBV19, the J gene TRBJ2-4, with TRBD2 as a possible D gene (6 bases). This CDR3 is built from 16 residues. CDR1 LNHDA and CDR2 SQIVND come from the germline V gene (reference sequence). V was trimmed by 4 bases and J by 5 bases, leaving 18 bases between them. The CDR3, as DNA: TGTGCCAGTAGTACAGGTTCGTGGGGGGACGAAAACATTCAGTACTTC. It is translated as CASSTGSWGDENIQYF.

The chain has TRBV10-1 and TRBJ2-1; D remains unclear. Trimming removed 3 bases from V and 3 bases from J, with 9 bases in between. In germline, CDR1 is WNHNN, CDR2 SYGVQD (reference sequence). CDR3 length: 14 amino acids. CDR3 bases: TGCGCCAGCAGTGATCGACCGCTCTACAATGAGCAGTTCTTC. Its translation is CASSDRPLYNEQFF.

In this sample, this clone turned up a few times. The chain links TRBV5-1 to TRBJ2-3, with TRBD2 matching over 8 bases. The CDR3 loop spans 23 amino acids. In germline, CDR1 is SGHRS, CDR2 YFSETQ. J lost 0 bases, V lost 5 bases, and 29 bases had no gene match. The CDR3 here is CASRRVTGSKFLAGSSSTDTQYF. The CDR3 DNA reads TGCGCCAGCAGGAGGGTGACGGGTTCCAAATTTTTAGCGGGGTCCTCTAGCACAGATACGCAGTATTTT. The full variable domain, in which reference TRBV5-1 and TRBJ2-3 provide the parts outside the CDR3, is KAGVTQTPRYLIKTRGQQVTLSCSPISGHRSVSWYQQTPGQGLQFLFEYFSETQRNKGNFPGRFSGRQFSNSRSEMNVSTLELGDSALYLCASRRVTGSKFLAGSSSTDTQYFGPGTRLTVL.

This chain connects TRBV5-1 to TRBJ2-2; 7 bases line up with TRBD1. Germline lookup yields CDR1 SGHRS and CDR2 YFSETQ. This CDR3 is 15 amino acids long. V lost 5 bases to trimming and J lost 3 bases; unmatched junction nucleotides: 7. This CDR3 reads CASRQGQSDTGELFF. The DNA of the CDR3 is TGCGCCAGCAGACAGGGACAGTCAGACACCGGGGAGCTGTTTTTT.

CDR3 in amino acids: CASSPPRRVNYGYTF. CDR3 coding DNA: TGTGCCAGCTCACCACCTCGCCGTGTTAACTATGGCTACACCTTC. The chain recombines TRBV18 with TRBJ1-2; no definite D call. The CDR3 runs to 15 residues. CDR1 is KGHSH, CDR2 LQKENI, per germline. Trimming took off 0 bases at V and 1 base at J, with 9 bases between the two ends.

The V gene is TRBV6-4, the J gene TRBJ2-1, with 15 bases matching TRBD2. With V trimmed by 6 bases and J by 7 bases, 4 bases remained unmatched. The CDR3 length is 15 residues. Germline V gene data show CDR1 as MRHNA and CDR2 as SNTAGT. The CDR3 here is CASRGLAGGPNEQFF. The DNA for the CDR3 is TGTGCCAGCAGAGGACTAGCGGGGGGGCCAAATGAGCAGTTCTTC.

The CDR3 spells CASSLGAGGVNEQFF. The CDR3 bases are TGTGCCAGCAGTTTAGGGGCGGGAGGGGTCAATGAGCAGTTCTTC. This chain uses TRBV28 with TRBJ2-1, with TRBD2 matching 9 bases. V shed 2 bases and J 6 bases; nucleotides not matched to a gene: 5. Per germline, CDR1 MDHEN and CDR2 SYDVKM. This CDR3 has 15 residues. Complete variable domain (other parts from reference TRBV28 and TRBJ2-1): DVKVTQSSRYLVKRTGEKVFLECVQDMDHENMFWYRQDPGLGLRLIYFSYDVKMKEKGDIPEGYSVSREKKERFSLILESASTNQTSMYLCASSLGAGGVNEQFFGPGTRLTVL.

On this clone itself: Within the sample, other DNA sequences also encode this same CDR3. The chain recombines TRBV7-9 with TRBJ2-5; D is ambiguous. V shed 4 bases and J shed 0 bases, with 6 bases lying between them. The CDR3 consists of 13 residues. Germline-derived CDR1 and CDR2 are SEHNR and FQNEAQ (reference sequence). CDR3 nucleotide sequence: TGTGCCAGCAGCTCTCCGTACCAAGAGACCCAGTACTTC. Translated: CASSSPYQETQYF.

The genes are TRBV27 and TRBJ2-5; D is ambiguous. This CDR3 region has 13 residues. V was trimmed by 2 bases and J by 1 base, leaving 5 bases between them. Germline assignment: CDR1 MNHEY and CDR2 SMNVEV (reference sequence). The CDR3: CASSLGRQETQYF. The CDR3 bases are TGTGCCAGCAGTTTAGGGCGCCAAGAGACCCAGTACTTC.

The chain has TRBV27 and TRBJ2-1; 13 bases fit TRBD2. The CDR3 spans 18 residues. Germline trimming cut 5 bases from V and 5 bases from J; bases unmatched to any gene: 12. In germline, CDR1 is MNHEY, CDR2 SMNVEV (reference sequence). In DNA, the CDR3 is TGTGCCAGCAGTCGACCGCGGACTAGCGGGGGATACGACAATGAGCAGTTCTTC. Residues: CASSRPRTSGGYDNEQFF.

V gene TRBV7-6 combines with J gene TRBJ1-3; tentatively, D is TRBD1 (5 bases). CDR1 and CDR2 (germline): SGHVS, FNYEAQ. V lost 5 bases to trimming and J lost 3 bases, with 14 bases between them. The CDR3 runs to 15 residues. CDR3 nucleotides: TGTGCCAGCAGCCGTCAGGGTACCTTTGGAAACACCATATATTTT. It is translated as CASSRQGTFGNTIYF.